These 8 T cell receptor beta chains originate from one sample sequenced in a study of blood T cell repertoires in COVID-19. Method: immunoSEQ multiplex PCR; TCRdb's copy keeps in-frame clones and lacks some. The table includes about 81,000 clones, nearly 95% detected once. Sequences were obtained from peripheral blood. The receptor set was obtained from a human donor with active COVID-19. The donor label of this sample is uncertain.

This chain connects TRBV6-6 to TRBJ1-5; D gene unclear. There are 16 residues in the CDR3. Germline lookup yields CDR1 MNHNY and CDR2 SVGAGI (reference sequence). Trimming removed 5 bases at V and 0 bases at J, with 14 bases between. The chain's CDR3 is CASSPGRAYSNQPQHF. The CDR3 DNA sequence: TGTGCCAGCAGTCCTGGGAGGGCTTATAGCAATCAGCCCCAGCATTTT.

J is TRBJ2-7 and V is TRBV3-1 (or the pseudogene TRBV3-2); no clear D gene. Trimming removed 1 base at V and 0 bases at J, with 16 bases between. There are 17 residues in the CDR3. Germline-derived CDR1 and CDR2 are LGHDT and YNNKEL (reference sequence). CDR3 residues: CASSQALRSLNSYEQYF. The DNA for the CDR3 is TGTGCCAGCAGCCAAGCCTTGCGTTCGTTAAACTCCTACGAGCAGTACTTC.

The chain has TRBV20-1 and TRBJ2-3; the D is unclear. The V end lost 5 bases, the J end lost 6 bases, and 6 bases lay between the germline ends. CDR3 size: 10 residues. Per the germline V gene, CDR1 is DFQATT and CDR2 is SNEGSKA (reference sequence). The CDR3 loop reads CSAGSDTQYF. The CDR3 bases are TGCAGTGCTGGCTCGGATACGCAGTATTTT.

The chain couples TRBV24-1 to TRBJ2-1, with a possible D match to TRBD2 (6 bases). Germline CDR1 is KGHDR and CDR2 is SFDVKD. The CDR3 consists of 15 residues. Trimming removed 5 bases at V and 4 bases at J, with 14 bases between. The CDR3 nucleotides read TGTGCCACCAGTGCACGTACTAGCAGATACAATGAGCAGTTCTTC. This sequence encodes CATSARTSRYNEQFF.

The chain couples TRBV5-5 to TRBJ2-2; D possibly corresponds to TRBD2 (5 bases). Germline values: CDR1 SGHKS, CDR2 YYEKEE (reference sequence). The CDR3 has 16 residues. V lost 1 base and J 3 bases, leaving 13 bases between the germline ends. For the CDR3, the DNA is TGTGCCAGCAGCTTGTTCCTAGCAGATTACACCGGGGAGCTGTTTTTT. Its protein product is CASSLFLADYTGELFF.

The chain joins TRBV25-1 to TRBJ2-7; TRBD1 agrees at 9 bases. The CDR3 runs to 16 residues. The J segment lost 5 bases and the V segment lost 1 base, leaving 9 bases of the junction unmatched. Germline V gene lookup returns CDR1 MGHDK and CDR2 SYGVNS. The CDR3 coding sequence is TGTGCCAGCAGTGAATCCCCGAACAGGGGGCAGCACGAGCAGTACTTC. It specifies CASSESPNRGQHEQYF.

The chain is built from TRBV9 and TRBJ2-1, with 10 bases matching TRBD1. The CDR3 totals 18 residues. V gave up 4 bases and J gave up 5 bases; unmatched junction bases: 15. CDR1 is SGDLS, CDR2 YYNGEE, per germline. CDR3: CASSSPREGDRGNNEQFF. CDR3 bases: TGTGCCAGCAGCTCCCCCCGGGAGGGGGACAGGGGCAACAATGAGCAGTTCTTC. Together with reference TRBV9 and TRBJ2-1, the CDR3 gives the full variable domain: DSGVTQTPKHLITATGQRVTLRCSPRSGDLSVYWYQQSLDQGLQFLIQYYNGEERAKGNILERFSAQQFPDLHSELNLSSLELGDSALYFCASSSPREGDRGNNEQFFGPGTRLTVL.

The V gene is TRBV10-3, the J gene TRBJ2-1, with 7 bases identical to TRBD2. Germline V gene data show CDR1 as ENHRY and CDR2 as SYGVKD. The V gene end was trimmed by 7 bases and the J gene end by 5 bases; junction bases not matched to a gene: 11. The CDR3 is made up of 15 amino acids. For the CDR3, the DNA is TGTGCCATCAATCCGACTAGCCAGGTGCACAATGAGCAGTTCTTC. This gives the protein CAINPTSQVHNEQFF.